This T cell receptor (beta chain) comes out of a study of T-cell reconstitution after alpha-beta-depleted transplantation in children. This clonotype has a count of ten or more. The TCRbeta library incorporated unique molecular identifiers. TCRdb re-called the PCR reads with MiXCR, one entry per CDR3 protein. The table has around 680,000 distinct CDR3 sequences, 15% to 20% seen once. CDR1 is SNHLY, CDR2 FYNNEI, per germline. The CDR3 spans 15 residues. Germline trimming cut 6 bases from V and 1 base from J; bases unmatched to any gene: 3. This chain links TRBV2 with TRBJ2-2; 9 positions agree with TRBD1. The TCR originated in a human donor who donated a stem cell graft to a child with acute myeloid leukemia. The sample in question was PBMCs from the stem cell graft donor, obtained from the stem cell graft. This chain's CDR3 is CASRPGQGNTGELFF. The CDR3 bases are TGTGCCAGCAGACCGGGACAGGGGAACACCGGGGAGCTGTTTTTT.